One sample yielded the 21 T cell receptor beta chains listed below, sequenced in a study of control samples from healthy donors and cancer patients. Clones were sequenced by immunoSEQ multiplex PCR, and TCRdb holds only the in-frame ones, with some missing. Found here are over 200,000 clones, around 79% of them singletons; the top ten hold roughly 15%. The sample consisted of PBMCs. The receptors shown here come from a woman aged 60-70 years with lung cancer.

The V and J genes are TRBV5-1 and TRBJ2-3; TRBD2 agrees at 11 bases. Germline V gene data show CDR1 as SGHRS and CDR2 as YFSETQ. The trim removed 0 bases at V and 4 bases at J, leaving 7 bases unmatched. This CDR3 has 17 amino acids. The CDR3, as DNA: TGCGCCAGCAGCTTGGACCTCTTAGCGGGAGGGTCAGATACGCAGTATTTT. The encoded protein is CASSLDLLAGGSDTQYF.

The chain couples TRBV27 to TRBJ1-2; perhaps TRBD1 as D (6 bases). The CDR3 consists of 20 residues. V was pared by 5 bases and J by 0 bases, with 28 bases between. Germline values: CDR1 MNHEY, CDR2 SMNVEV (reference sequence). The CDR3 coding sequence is TGTGCCAGCAGTCCCTTTTTCGGCCGGGCAGGGGTCGGGACTAACTATGGCTACACCTTC. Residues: CASSPFFGRAGVGTNYGYTF.

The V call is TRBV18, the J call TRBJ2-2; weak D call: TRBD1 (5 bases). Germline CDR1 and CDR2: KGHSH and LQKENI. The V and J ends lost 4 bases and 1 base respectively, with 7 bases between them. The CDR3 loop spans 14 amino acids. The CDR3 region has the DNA TGTGCCAGCTCACGGACATGGAACACCGGGGAGCTGTTTTTT. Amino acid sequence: CASSRTWNTGELFF.

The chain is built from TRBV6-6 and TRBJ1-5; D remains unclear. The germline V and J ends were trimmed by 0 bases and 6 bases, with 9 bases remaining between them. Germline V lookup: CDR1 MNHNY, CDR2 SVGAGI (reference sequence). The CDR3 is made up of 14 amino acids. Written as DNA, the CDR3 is TGTGCCAGCAGTTACTCAACGCCGGGTCAGCCCCAGCATTTT. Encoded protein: CASSYSTPGQPQHF.

CDR3 sequence: CASSQGTGTGNTIYF. The CDR3 DNA is TGTGCCAGCAGTCAGGGGACCGGGACTGGAAACACCATATATTTT. This sequence joins TRBV6-5 and TRBJ1-3; D may be TRBD1 (6 bases). The CDR3 has 15 residues. CDR1 is MNHEY, CDR2 SVGAGI, per germline. The V end was cut by 5 bases, the J end by 2 bases, with 13 bases between.

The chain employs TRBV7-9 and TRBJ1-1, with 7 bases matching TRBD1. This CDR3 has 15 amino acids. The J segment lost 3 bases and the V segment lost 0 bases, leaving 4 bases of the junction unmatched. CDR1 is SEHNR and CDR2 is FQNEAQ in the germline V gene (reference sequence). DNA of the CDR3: TGTGCCAGCAGCTTAGCACAGGGGCTTTACACTGAAGCTTTCTTT. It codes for CASSLAQGLYTEAFF.

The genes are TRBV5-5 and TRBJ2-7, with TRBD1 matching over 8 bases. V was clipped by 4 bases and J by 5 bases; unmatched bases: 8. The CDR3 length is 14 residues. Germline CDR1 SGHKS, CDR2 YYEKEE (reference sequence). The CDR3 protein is CASSSGQGPHEQYF. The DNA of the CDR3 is TGTGCCAGCAGCAGCGGACAGGGCCCCCACGAGCAGTACTTC.

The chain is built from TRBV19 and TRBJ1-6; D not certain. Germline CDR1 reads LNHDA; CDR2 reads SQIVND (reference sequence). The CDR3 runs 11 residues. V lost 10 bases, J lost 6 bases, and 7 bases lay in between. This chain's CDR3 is CAIGVNSPLHF. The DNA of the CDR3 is TGTGCCATCGGGGTTAATTCACCCCTCCACTTT.

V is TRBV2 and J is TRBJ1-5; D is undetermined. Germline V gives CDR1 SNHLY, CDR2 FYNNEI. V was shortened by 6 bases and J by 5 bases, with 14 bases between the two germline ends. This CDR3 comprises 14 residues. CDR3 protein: CASRGDRTYQPQHF. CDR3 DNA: TGTGCCAGCAGGGGTGATCGGACCTATCAGCCCCAGCATTTT.

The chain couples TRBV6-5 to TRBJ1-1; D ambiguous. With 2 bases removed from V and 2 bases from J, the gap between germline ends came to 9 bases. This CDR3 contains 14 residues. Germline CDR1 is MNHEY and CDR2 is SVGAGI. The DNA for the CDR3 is TGTGCCAGCAGTTACCTGCAGGTTAACACTGAAGCTTTCTTT. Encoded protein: CASSYLQVNTEAFF.

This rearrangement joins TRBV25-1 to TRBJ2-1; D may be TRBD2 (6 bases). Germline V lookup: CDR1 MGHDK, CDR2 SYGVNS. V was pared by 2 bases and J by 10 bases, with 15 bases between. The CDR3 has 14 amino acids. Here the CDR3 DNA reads TGTGCCAGCAGTGAAGGTGGGGGGAGAATGGAGCAGTTCTTC. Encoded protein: CASSEGGGRMEQFF.

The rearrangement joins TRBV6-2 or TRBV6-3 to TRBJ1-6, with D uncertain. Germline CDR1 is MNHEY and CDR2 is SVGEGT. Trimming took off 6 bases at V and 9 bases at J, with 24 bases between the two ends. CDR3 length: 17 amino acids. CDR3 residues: CASSPPGVARLSSPLHF. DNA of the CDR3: TGTGCCAGCAGCCCTCCCGGGGTAGCCCGGCTTTCTTCACCCCTCCACTTT.

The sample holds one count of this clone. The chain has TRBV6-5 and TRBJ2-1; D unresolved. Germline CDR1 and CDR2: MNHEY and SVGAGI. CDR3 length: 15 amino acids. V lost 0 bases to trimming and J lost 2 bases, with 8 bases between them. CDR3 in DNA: TGTGCCAGCAGTTACTCGCGCGATACCTACAATGAGCAGTTCTTC. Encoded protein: CASSYSRDTYNEQFF.

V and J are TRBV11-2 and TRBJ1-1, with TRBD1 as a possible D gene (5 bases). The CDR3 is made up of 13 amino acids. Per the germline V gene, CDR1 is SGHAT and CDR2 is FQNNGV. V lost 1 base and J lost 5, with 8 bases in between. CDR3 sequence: CASSLGGDTEAFF. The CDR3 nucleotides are TGTGCCAGCAGCTTAGGAGGGGATACTGAAGCTTTCTTT.

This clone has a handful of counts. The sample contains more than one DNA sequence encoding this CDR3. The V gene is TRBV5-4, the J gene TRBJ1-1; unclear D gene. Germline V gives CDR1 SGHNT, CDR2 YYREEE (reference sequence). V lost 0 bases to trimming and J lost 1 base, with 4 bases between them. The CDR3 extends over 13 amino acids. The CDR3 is CASSLAGNTEAFF. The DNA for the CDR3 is TGTGCCAGCAGCTTGGCGGGGAACACTGAAGCTTTCTTT.

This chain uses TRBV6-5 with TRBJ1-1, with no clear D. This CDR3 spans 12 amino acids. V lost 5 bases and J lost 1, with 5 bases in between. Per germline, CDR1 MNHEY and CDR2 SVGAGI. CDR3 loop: CASSRGNTEAFF. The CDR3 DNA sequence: TGTGCCAGCAGTCGCGGGAACACTGAAGCTTTCTTT.

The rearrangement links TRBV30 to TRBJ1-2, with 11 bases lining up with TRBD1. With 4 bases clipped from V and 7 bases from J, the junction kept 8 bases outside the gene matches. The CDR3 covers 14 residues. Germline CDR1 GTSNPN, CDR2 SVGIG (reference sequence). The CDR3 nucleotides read TGTGCCTGGAAAAGAGGACAGGGGGCGGTTGGCTACACCTTC. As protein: CAWKRGQGAVGYTF. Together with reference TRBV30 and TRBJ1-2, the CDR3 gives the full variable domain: SQTIHQWPATLVQPVGSPLSLECTVEGTSNPNLYWYRQAAGRGLQLLFYSVGIGQISSEVPQNLSASRPQDRQFILSSKKLLLSDSGFYLCAWKRGQGAVGYTFGSGTRLTVV.

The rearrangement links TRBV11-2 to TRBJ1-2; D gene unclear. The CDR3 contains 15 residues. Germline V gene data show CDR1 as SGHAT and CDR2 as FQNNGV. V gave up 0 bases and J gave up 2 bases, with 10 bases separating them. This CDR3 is CASSLEGIYNYGYTF. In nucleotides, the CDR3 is TGTGCCAGCAGCTTAGAAGGCATTTACAACTATGGCTACACCTTC.

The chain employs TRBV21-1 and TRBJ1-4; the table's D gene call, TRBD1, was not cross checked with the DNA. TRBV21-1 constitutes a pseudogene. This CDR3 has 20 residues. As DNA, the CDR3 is TGTGCCAGCACCTCGGACAGTGGGTCGGGAAGGGGTGCAACTAATGAAAAACTGTTTTTT. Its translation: CASTSDSGSGRGATNEKLFF.

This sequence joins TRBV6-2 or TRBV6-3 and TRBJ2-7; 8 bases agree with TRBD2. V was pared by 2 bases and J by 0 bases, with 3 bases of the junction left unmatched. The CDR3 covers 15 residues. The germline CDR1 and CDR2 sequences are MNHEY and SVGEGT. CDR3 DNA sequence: TGTGCCAGCAGTTACGCGGGAGGCTCCTCCTACGAGCAGTACTTC. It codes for CASSYAGGSSYEQYF.

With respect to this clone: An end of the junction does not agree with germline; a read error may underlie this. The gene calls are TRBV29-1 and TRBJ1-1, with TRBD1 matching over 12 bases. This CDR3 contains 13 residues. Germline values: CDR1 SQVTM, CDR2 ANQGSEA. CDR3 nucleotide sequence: TGCAGCGTTGATACCCATGGGGGACAGGGGGCCCTCTTT. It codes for CSVDTHGGQGALF.